This T cell receptor (beta chain) was captured by sequencing in a study of prognosis after radiotherapy for stage I lung cancer. Study-level findings and limits: Patients with metastases reportedly showed TRBV and TRBJ gene usage that differed from patients without metastases. In the expanded TCR clones, tumor specificity was not determined. Following stereotactic body radiation therapy, unique TCR clone counts fell, with a median of around 10,000 versus 6,900.

Within the sample, this clonotype is medium-sized. No antigen is known for it. Genomic DNA was the source, and TCR beta CDR3 was amplified from it by two-round multiplex PCR. Round one of PCR was performed, and it used primers specific to each TRBV and TRBJ gene. TCRdb re-derived calls from the multiplex PCR reads in MiXCR, one entry per CDR3 protein. The sample shows some 8,900 distinct CDR3 sequences, over 50% of them seen only once. Peripheral venous blood was drawn in roughly 6-milliliter volumes, with a draw taken at each of two separate time points. After removal of 5 bases from V and 3 bases from J, the junction contained 5 bases not matched to a gene. This CDR3 comprises 14 residues. Germline V gene data show CDR1 as SEHNR and CDR2 as FQNEAQ (reference sequence).

The clonotype was recovered from a donor of 50 years or more with non-small cell lung cancer. This sequence joins TRBV7-9 and TRBJ2-7; TRBD1 agrees at 9 bases. The input for sequencing was PBMCs, taken before or after stereotactic body radiation therapy (not recorded which). In DNA, the CDR3 is TGTGCCAGCAGCCTACTGACAGGGGGCTACGAGCAGTACTTC. This codes for CASSLLTGGYEQYF.